The source of this TCR beta chain is a study of regulatory T cells in long-lasting Graves disease. As for time point: newly diagnosed GD, antithyroid drugs for less than 3 months. After RNA was extracted from PBMCs, the TCR library was made from it. General study points: Rather than thyroid tissue, only peripheral blood underwent study.

This CDR3 region has 15 residues. V gave up 8 bases and J gave up 6 bases, with 20 bases separating them. The germline V gene encodes CDR1 SNHLY and CDR2 FYNNEI. Combining iRepertoire HTBI primers with Arm-PCR of CDR3 regions, the authors built TCR beta libraries. TCRdb reanalysed the multiplex PCR reads using MiXCR and keeps one entry per CDR3 protein. The sample lists 560,000 or so distinct CDR3 sequences, around 16% occurring once. This clonotype has a count of ten or more. Its antigen is as yet unknown. The same sample was also used in a study of T cells in Graves' hyperthyroidism and ophthalmopathy. That paper adds: A first-round RT-PCR of the TCR CDR3 used the HTBI primer set.

The sequenced sample was peripheral blood mononuclear cells (PBMCs), obtained at new diagnosis, from a patient treated with antithyroid drugs. The rearrangement joins TRBV2 to TRBJ1-5, with D possibly being TRBD1 (6 bases). The receptor was isolated from a man aged 18 to 29 with Graves disease. The CDR3 DNA follows: TGTGCCAGCTCGGGGGGGCAGGGCGCCTCTCAGCCCCAGCATTTT. The encoded protein is CASSGGQGASQPQHF.